This is a list of T cell receptor beta chains from one sample in a study of cytomegalovirus exposure and HLA in healthy donors. TCRdb keeps only in-frame clones here, not all; method: immunoSEQ multiplex PCR. This sample has around 150,000 clones, with about three quarters found just once. Material: PBMCs. These receptors originate from a man in his forties in good health and CMV-seropositive. Each CDR3 is given with its conserved first and last residue. Each record gives: V gene, J gene, CDR3 protein.

TRBV4-1	TRBJ2-1	CASSQEGTGGGNEQFF
TRBV7-9	TRBJ2-7	CASSRGLAGVEEQYF
TRBV13	TRBJ2-1	CASSLRSSYNEQFF
TRBV5-8	TRBJ1-1	CASSLGRGEAFF
TRBV5-1	TRBJ2-5	CASSFTGMQETQYF
TRBV7-2	TRBJ2-1	CASSLKASGMGYNEQFF
TRBV27	TRBJ2-5	CASSPRASGGETQYF
TRBV15	TRBJ1-4	CATSRDKATKEPNEKLFF
TRBV5-6	TRBJ1-2	CASSLGDSWGYTF
TRBV4-2	TRBJ2-7	CASSQGGKLTYEQYF
TRBV10-1	TRBJ1-1	CASRENSLTEAFF
TRBV2	TRBJ2-4	CASSAWGDAKNIQYF
TRBV19	TRBJ1-1	CASSRQNTEAFF
TRBV5-4	TRBJ1-2	CASRVGQTNYGYTF
TRBV4-2	TRBJ1-1	CASSYRGPGRNTEAFF
TRBV4-3	TRBJ2-7	CASSQELRTGVYEQYF
TRBV4-1	TRBJ2-2	CASSQDYSGGAAGELFF
TRBV29-1	TRBJ2-7	CSVGSGGFEQYF
TRBV2	TRBJ1-5	CASTDGGSNQPQHF
TRBV5-1	TRBJ2-7	CASSPDPSGRVYEQYF
TRBV30	TRBJ1-4	CAWRRPLTGRPPPDSTNEKLFF
TRBV7-9	TRBJ2-5	CASSLARTGPQETQYF
TRBV27	TRBJ2-2	CASSFRITGELFF
TRBV18	TRBJ2-7	CASSPLEGSGYEQYF
TRBV10-3	TRBJ1-1	CAISDNSHTEAFF
TRBV28	TRBJ2-2	CASSGIGGNTGELFF
TRBV6-5	TRBJ1-2	CASSYPTGIGYTF
TRBV6-1	TRBJ2-7	CASDPPAGEQYF
TRBV19	TRBJ1-5	CASSPRGTGNQPQHF
TRBV11-3	TRBJ2-3	CASSSLWGVDNTDTQYF
TRBV7-2	TRBJ2-7	CASTTRAGAPREQYF
TRBV29-1	TRBJ1-5	CSVVPGQGSQPQHF
TRBV7-6	TRBJ2-2	CASSLLAGGAGELFF
TRBV19	TRBJ1-5	CASSIRESDNQPQHF
TRBV5-1	.	CASSLTSGSHEQYF
TRBV6-6	TRBJ2-4	CASSRDRAGAKNIQYF
TRBV11-3	TRBJ1-1	CASSLVRGGTEAFF
TRBV28	TRBJ2-7	CASSTPDSASYEQYF
TRBV7-2	TRBJ1-1	CASNIHHSMNTEAFF
TRBV28	TRBJ1-1	CASSLSRTPGQGPLEAFF
TRBV2	TRBJ1-6	CASSIGTDSPLHF
TRBV28	TRBJ1-2	CASSLSINRGRSYTF
TRBV28	TRBJ1-5	CASSLNLRGQGPQHF
TRBV5-1	TRBJ2-7	CASSFTGTGVEQYF
TRBV11-2	TRBJ2-7	CASSGNRLGQYF